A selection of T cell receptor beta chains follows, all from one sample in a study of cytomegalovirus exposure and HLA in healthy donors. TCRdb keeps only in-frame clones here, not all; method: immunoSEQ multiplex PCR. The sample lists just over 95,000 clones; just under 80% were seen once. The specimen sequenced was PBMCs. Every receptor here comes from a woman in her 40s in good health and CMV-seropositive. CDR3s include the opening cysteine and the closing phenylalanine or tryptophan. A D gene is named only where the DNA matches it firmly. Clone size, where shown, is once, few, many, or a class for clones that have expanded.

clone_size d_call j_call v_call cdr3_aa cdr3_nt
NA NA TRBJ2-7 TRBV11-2 CASRSGRSYEQYF TGTGCCAGCCGGTCAGGGCGATCCTACGAGCAGTACTTC
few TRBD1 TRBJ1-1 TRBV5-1 CASSPGQGNTEAFF TGCGCCAGCAGCCCAGGACAGGGGAACACTGAAGCTTTCTTT
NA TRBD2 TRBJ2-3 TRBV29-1 CSVGGAGNKRTDTQYF TGCAGCGTTGGGGGAGCGGGAAACAAACGCACAGATACGCAGTATTTT
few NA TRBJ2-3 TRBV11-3 CASSLGHLNTDTQYF TGTGCCAGCAGCTTAGGACACCTCAACACAGATACGCAGTATTTT
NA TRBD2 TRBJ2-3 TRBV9 CASSKTGTSSNTQYF TGTGCCAGCAGCAAGACCGGGACTAGCAGTAATACGCAGTATTTT
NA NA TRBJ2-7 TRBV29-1 CSVGGQGDEQYF TGCAGCGTTGGAGGCCAGGGCGACGAGCAGTACTTC
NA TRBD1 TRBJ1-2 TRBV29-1 CSSTGTGVYGYTF TGCAGTTCCACCGGGACAGGAGTCTATGGCTACACCTTC
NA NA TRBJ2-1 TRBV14 CASSPRVSYNEQFF TGTGCCAGCAGCCCCAGGGTATCCTACAATGAGCAGTTCTTC
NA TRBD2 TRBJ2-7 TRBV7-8 CASSSSGPISYEQYF TGTGCCAGCAGCTCTAGCGGGCCCATCTCCTACGAGCAGTACTTC
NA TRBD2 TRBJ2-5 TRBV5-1 CASSSGTNPQETQYF TGCGCCAGCAGCTCAGGGACTAATCCCCAAGAGACCCAGTACTTC
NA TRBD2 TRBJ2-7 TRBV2 CASSAVLASNEQYF TGTGCCAGCAGTGCGGTACTAGCGTCCAACGAGCAGTACTTC
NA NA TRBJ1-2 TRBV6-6 CASRVGGPRKGDTF TGTGCCAGCAGGGTCGGAGGGCCCCGGAAAGGGGACACCTTC
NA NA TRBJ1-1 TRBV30 CAWTRGHMNTEAFF TGTGCCTGGACGAGGGGACATATGAACACTGAAGCTTTCTTT
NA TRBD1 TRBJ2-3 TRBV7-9 CASRNGQGWADTQYF TGTGCCAGCAGAAATGGACAGGGGTGGGCAGATACGCAGTATTTT
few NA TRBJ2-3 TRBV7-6 CASSLDQGGQYF TGTGCCAGCAGCTTAGATCAGGGTGGGCAGTATTTT
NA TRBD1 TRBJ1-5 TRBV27 CASRKDRDQPQHF TGTGCCAGCAGGAAGGACAGGGATCAGCCCCAGCATTTT
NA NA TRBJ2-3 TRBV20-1 CSASGDTQYF TGCAGTGCTTCGGGAGATACGCAGTATTTT
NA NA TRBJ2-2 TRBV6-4 CASSLTNTGELFF TGTGCCAGCAGCCTAACGAACACCGGGGAGCTGTTTTTT
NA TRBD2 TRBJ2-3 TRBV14 CASSLLGLAGDTQYF TGTGCCAGCAGCCTATTGGGACTAGCGGGAGATACGCAGTATTTT
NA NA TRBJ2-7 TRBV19 CASSIRTASYEQYF TGTGCCAGTAGTATCAGGACAGCTTCCTACGAGCAGTACTTC
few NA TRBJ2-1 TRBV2 CASSGAVRQGASSGRRFF TGTGCCAGCAGTGGGGCCGTTAGACAGGGGGCGTCTAGCGGGAGAAGGTTCTTC
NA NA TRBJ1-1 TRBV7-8 CASSLGLASPTNTEAFF TGTGCCAGCAGCTTAGGGTTGGCCAGTCCAACGAACACTGAAGCTTTCTTT
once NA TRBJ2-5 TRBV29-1 CSVEELEQETQYF TGCAGCGTTGAAGAGCTAGAACAAGAGACCCAGTACTTC
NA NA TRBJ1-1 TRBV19 CASSMSGNTEAFF TGTGCCAGTAGTATGTCCGGGAACACTGAAGCTTTCTTT
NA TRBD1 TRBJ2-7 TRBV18 CASSPGTGSEQYF TGTGCCAGCTCACCGGGGACAGGGTCCGAGCAGTACTTC
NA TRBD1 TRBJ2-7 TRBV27 CASSLVQGAYEQYF TGTGCCAGCAGTTTAGTGCAGGGGGCTTACGAGCAGTACTTC
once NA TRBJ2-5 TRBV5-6 CASSYPPGETQYF TGTGCCAGCAGCTATCCCCCAGGGGAGACCCAGTACTTC
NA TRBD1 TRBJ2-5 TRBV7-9 CASSLGDSDRQTQYF TGTGCCAGCAGCTTAGGGGACAGCGACAGGCAGACCCAGTACTTC
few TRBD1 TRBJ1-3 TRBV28 CASKDGGTGGENTIYF TGTGCCTCGAAAGACGGCGGGACAGGGGGCGAAAACACCATATATTTT
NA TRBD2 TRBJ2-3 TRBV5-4 CASSWTSGRVDTQYF TGTGCCAGCAGCTGGACTAGCGGGAGGGTGGATACGCAGTATTTT
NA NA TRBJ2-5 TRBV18 CASSQQAQETQYF TGTGCCAGCTCACAGCAGGCCCAAGAGACCCAGTACTTC
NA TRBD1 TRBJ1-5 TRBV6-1 CASSGGQGGDIGNQPQHF TGTGCCAGCAGTGGCGGACAGGGGGGAGACATTGGCAATCAGCCCCAGCATTTT
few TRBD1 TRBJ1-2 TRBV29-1 CSVGGRGQAKGGYTF TGCAGCGTGGGGGGCCGGGGACAGGCCAAGGGTGGCTACACCTTC
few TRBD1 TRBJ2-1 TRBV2 CASSLYLGTGEFF TGTGCCAGCAGTCTGTATCTCGGGACAGGGGAGTTCTTC
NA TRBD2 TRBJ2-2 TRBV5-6 CASSFGGGKTGELFF TGTGCCAGCAGCTTCGGGGGGGGAAAAACCGGGGAGCTGTTTTTT
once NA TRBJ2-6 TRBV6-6 CASSYHRDSGANVLTF TGTGCCAGCAGTTACCACAGGGACTCTGGGGCCAACGTCCTGACTTTC
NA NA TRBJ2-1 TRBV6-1 CASSQGVGSYNEQFF TGTGCCAGCAGCCAAGGGGTCGGGTCCTACAATGAGCAGTTCTTC
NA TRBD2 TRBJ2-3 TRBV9 CASSVEGTSGTSTQYF TGTGCCAGCAGCGTGGAGGGGACTAGCGGGACGTCTACGCAGTATTTT